This TCR beta chain was recovered during a study of neurological immune-mediated disorders. Study conclusions and caveats: One related-CDR3 cluster, identified by phylogenetic grouping, held the repertoires of 18 of 34 multiple sclerosis patients and was a possible signature. There was no clinical or MRI feature that was associated with the multiple sclerosis repertoire cluster.

This clonotype has ten or more counts. Its target is not known. Time point noted: longitudinal time-point 1 (baseline). With 10-nucleotide random UMIs included, cDNA was synthesized by 5'RACE. Every sequencing run returned over 180 million TCR-beta sequences, which were derived from 15-18 subjects. TCRdb reprocessed the 5' RACE reads via MiXCR and lists one record per CDR3 protein. The table has tens of thousands of distinct CDR3 sequences, about 3.3% seen once; the top ten hold around 7.7%. Losses at the gene ends were 0 bases for V and 5 bases for J; bases not matched to a gene: 7. Germline values: CDR1 SGHRS, CDR2 YFSETQ. The CDR3 sequence is 15 residues long.

This rearrangement joins TRBV5-1 to TRBJ1-1; TRBD1 agrees at 7 bases. Sequencing was performed on PBMCs. The origin of this receptor is a woman aged 55-69 years with multiple sclerosis. CDR3 sequence reads: CASSLGQGVGTEAFF. The CDR3 coding sequence is TGCGCCAGCAGCTTGGGACAGGGCGTAGGGACTGAAGCTTTCTTT.